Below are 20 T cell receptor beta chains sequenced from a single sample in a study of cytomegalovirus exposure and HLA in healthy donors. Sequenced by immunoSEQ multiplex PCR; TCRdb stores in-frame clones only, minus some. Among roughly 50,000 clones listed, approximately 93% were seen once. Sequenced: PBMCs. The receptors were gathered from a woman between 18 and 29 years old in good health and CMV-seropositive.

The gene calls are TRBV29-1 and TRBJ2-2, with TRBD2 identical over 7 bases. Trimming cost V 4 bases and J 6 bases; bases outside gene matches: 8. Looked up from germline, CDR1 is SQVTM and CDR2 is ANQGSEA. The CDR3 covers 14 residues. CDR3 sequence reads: CSVVLGGISGELFF. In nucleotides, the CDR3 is TGCAGCGTTGTGTTGGGGGGGATCTCCGGGGAGCTGTTTTTT.

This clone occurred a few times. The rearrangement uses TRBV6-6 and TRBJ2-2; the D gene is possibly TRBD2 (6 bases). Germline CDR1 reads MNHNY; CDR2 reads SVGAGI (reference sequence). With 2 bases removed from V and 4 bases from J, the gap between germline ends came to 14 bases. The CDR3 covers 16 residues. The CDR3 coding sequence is TGTGCCAGCAGTTACGCGGGACTCAGAACCACCGGGGAGCTGTTTTTT. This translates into CASSYAGLRTTGELFF.

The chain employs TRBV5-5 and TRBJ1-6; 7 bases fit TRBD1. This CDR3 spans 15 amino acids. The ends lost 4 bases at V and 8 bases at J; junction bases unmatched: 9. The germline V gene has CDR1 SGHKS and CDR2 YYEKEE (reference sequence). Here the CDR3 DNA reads TGTGCCAGCAGCGGAGGGGGACAGATGGATTCACCCCTCCACTTT. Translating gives CASSGGGQMDSPLHF. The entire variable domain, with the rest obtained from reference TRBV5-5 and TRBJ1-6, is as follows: DAGVTQSPTHLIKTRGQQVTLRCSPISGHKSVSWYQQVLGQGPQFIFQYYEKEERGRGNFPDRFSARQFPNYSSELNVNALLLGDSALYLCASSGGGQMDSPLHFGNGTRLTVT.

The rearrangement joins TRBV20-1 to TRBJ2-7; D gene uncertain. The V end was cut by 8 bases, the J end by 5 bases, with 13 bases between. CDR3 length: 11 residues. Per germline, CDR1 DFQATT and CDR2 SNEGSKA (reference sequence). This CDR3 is CSPTHGDEQYF. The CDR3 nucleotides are TGCAGTCCGACTCACGGAGACGAGCAGTACTTC.

CDR3 sequence: CAIKGQGASETQYF. In DNA form, the CDR3 reads TGTGCCATCAAAGGGCAGGGGGCGTCGGAGACCCAGTACTTC. The chain joins TRBV10-3 to TRBJ2-5; TRBD1 matches 8 bases. The CDR3 length is 14 residues. Germline V lookup: CDR1 ENHRY, CDR2 SYGVKD. Germline trimming cut 7 bases from V and 5 bases from J; bases unmatched to any gene: 9.

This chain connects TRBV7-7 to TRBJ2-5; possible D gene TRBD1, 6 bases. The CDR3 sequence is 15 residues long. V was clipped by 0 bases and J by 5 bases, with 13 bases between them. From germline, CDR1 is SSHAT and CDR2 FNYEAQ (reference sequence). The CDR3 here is CASSLALQGWETQYF. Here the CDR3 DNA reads TGTGCCAGCAGCTTAGCGTTACAGGGTTGGGAGACCCAGTACTTC.

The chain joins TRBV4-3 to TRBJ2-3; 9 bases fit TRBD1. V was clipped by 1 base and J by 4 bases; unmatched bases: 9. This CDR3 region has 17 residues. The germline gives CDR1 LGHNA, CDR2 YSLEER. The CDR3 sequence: CASSQAVGDRVADTQYF. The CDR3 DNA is TGCGCCAGCAGCCAAGCTGTTGGGGACAGGGTGGCAGATACGCAGTATTTT.

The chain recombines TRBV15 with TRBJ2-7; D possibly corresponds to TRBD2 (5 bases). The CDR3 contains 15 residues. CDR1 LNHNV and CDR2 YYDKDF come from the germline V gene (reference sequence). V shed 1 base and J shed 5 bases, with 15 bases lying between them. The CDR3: CATSRAGTRVDEQYF. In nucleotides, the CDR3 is TGTGCCACCAGCAGAGCCGGTACTAGAGTTGACGAGCAGTACTTC.

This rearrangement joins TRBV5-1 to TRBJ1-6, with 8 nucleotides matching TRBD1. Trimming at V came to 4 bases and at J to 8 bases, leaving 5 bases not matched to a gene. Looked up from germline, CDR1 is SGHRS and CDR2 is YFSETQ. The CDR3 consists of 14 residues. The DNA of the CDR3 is TGCGCCAGCAGCACCGGACAGGGCTATTCACCCCTCCACTTT. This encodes CASSTGQGYSPLHF.

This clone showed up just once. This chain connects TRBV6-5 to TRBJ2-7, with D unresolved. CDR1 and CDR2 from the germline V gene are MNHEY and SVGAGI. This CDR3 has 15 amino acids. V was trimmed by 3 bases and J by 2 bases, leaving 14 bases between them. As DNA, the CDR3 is TGTGCCAGCAGTTATGGCCAGCGACCCACCTACGAGCAGTACTTC. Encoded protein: CASSYGQRPTYEQYF.

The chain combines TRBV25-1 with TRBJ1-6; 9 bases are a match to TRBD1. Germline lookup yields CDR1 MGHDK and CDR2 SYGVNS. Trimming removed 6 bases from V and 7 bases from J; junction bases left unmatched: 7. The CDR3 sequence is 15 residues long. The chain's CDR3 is CASSPQGARNSPLHF. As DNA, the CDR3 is TGTGCCAGCAGCCCACAGGGGGCGAGGAATTCACCCCTCCACTTT.

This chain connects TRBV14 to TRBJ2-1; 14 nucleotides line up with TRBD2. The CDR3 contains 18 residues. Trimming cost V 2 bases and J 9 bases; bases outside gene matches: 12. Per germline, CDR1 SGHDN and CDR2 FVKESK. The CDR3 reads CASSQTKGLAGEKGEQFF. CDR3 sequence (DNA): TGTGCCAGCAGCCAAACAAAGGGACTAGCGGGGGAGAAGGGTGAGCAGTTCTTC.

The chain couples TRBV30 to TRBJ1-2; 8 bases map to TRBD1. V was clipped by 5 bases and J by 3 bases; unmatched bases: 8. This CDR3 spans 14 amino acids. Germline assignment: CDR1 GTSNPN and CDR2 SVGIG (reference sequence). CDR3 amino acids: CAWGGQGGHYGYTF. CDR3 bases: TGTGCCTGGGGAGGACAGGGTGGGCACTATGGCTACACCTTC. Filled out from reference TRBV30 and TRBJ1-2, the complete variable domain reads SQTIHQWPATLVQPVGSPLSLECTVEGTSNPNLYWYRQAAGRGLQLLFYSVGIGQISSEVPQNLSASRPQDRQFILSSKKLLLSDSGFYLCAWGGQGGHYGYTFGSGTRLTVV.

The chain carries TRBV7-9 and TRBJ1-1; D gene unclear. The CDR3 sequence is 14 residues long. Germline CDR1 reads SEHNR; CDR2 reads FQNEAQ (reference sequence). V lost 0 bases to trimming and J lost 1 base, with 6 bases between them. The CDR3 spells CASSLAQENTEAFF. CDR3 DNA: TGTGCCAGCAGCTTAGCGCAGGAGAACACTGAAGCTTTCTTT.

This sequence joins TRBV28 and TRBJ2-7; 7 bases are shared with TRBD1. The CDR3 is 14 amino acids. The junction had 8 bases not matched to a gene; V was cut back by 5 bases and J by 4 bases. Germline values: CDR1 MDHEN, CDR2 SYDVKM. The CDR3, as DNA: TGTGCCAGCAGTGGACAGGCCCGACGGTACGAGCAGTACTTC. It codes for CASSGQARRYEQYF.

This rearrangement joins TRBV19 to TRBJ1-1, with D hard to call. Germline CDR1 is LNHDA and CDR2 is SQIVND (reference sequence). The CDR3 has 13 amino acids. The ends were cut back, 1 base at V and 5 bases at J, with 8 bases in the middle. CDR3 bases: TGTGCCAGTAGTATAGGGGAGGGAACTGAAGCTTTCTTT. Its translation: CASSIGEGTEAFF.

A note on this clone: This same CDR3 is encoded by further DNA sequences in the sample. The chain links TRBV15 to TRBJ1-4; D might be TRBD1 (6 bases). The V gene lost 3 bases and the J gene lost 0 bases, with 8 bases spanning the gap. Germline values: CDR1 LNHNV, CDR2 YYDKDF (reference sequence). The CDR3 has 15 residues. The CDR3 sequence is CATSRDRATNEKLFF. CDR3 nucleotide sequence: TGTGCCACCAGCAGGGACAGAGCAACTAATGAAAAACTGTTTTTT. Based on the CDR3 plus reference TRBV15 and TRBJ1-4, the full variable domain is DAMVIQNPRYQVTQFGKPVTLSCSQTLNHNVMYWYQQKSSQAPKLLFHYYDKDFNNEADTPDNFQSRRPNTSFCFLDIRSPGLGDTAMYLCATSRDRATNEKLFFGSGTQLSVL.

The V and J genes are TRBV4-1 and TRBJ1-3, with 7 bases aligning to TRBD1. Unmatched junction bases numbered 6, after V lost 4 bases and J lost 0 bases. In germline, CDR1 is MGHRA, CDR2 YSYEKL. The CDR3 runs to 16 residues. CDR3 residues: CASSLSTGSSGNTIYF. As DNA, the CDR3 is TGCGCCAGCAGCCTATCGACAGGGAGCTCTGGAAACACCATATATTTT.

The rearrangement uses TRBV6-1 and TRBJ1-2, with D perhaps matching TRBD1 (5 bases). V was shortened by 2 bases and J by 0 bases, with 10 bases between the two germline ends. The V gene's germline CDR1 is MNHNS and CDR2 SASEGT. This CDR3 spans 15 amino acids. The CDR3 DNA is TGTGCCAGCAGTGAACAGGGAACCGCTAACTATGGCTACACCTTC. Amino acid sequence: CASSEQGTANYGYTF.

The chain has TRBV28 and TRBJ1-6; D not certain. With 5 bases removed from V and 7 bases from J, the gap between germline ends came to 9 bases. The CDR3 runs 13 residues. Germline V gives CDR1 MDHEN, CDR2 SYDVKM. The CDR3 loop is CASSERRNSPLHF. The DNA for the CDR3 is TGTGCCAGCAGTGAGCGGAGAAATTCACCCCTCCACTTT.